The 7 T cell receptor beta chains given below trace back to one sample, sequenced in a study of STAT5B mutations in CD4+ large granular lymphocyte leukemia (dated by TCRdb to the early 2020s). Receptor libraries were prepared by the immunoSEQ multiplex PCR assay. Entries here come from immuneACCESS through TCRdb and include only in-frame sequences with V and J called. Some clones fail to appear in such tables; in the studies checked, an unresolved V gene covers under half of the shortfall, and the cause of the remainder is unknown. Present in this sample are 20,000 to 25,000 clones, less than 80% of which were seen just once. 0.55% to 0.65% of the sample is in the top ten clones. Sequencing input: CD4+ T cells from blood buffy coats. These receptors were taken from a human donor in good health.

The chain employs TRBV6-5 and TRBJ1-2, with 7 bases aligning to TRBD1. CDR1 is MNHEY, CDR2 SVGAGI, per germline. This CDR3 is built from 16 residues. V shed 0 bases and J 5 bases; nucleotides not matched to a gene: 9. The DNA of the CDR3 is TGTGCCAGCAGTTACTCGGACGACAGGGAGCGATATGGCTACACCTTC. As protein: CASSYSDDRERYGYTF.

This chain uses TRBV4-3 with TRBJ2-3; 11 positions agree with TRBD2. Germline CDR1 LGHNA, CDR2 YSLEER. This CDR3 contains 17 residues. J was trimmed by 2 bases and V by 2 bases; bases with no gene match: 6. CDR3 bases: TGCGCCAGCAGCCAACACCGACTAGCGGGGACCACAGATACGCAGTATTTT. Translation: CASSQHRLAGTTDTQYF.

V gene TRBV6-6 combines with J gene TRBJ1-1, with D maybe TRBD1 (6 bases). The CDR3 extends over 16 amino acids. V was shortened by 5 bases and J by 2 bases, with 18 bases between the two germline ends. Per germline, CDR1 MNHNY and CDR2 SVGAGI (reference sequence). The CDR3, as DNA: TGTGCCAGCAGTCCTCGAATGGGGGGCTCAAACACTGAAGCTTTCTTT. This sequence encodes CASSPRMGGSNTEAFF.

The chain has TRBV28 and TRBJ2-7; 7 positions match TRBD1. Trimming took 3 bases from V and 0 from J; bases not matched to a gene: 5. Germline loops: CDR1 MDHEN, CDR2 SYDVKM. This CDR3 comprises 15 residues. The CDR3 coding sequence is TGTGCCAGCAGTTTTGGGACAGTAGGCTCCTACGAGCAGTACTTC. Translation gives CASSFGTVGSYEQYF.

V gene TRBV5-1 combines with J gene TRBJ2-7; tentative D call: TRBD1 (6 bases). The V and J ends lost 1 base and 0 bases respectively, with 11 bases between them. This CDR3 is built from 15 residues. Per germline, CDR1 SGHRS and CDR2 YFSETQ. For the CDR3, the DNA is TGCGCCAGCAGCTTGTTAACAGGGTTCTCCTACGAGCAGTACTTC. As protein: CASSLLTGFSYEQYF.

This sequence joins TRBV7-6 and TRBJ1-1; perhaps TRBD1 as D (5 bases). Trimming pared 4 bases from V and 4 bases from J, leaving 16 bases between. CDR1 and CDR2 (germline): SGHVS, FNYEAQ. The CDR3 extends over 15 amino acids. CDR3 in DNA: TGTGCCAGCAGCTCGGGACTCTGGGGTGGCACTGAAGCTTTCTTT. It yields the protein CASSSGLWGGTEAFF.

This rearrangement joins TRBV6-6 to TRBJ2-7; D may be TRBD1 or TRBD2 (5 bases each). Germline V gene sequence: CDR1 MNHNY, CDR2 SVGAGI (reference sequence). The CDR3 is 13 amino acids. V lost 7 bases and J 4 bases, leaving 14 bases between the germline ends. As DNA, the CDR3 is TGTGCCAGCATCCCTTTTGGGGGATACGAGCAGTACTTC. Its translation: CASIPFGGYEQYF.